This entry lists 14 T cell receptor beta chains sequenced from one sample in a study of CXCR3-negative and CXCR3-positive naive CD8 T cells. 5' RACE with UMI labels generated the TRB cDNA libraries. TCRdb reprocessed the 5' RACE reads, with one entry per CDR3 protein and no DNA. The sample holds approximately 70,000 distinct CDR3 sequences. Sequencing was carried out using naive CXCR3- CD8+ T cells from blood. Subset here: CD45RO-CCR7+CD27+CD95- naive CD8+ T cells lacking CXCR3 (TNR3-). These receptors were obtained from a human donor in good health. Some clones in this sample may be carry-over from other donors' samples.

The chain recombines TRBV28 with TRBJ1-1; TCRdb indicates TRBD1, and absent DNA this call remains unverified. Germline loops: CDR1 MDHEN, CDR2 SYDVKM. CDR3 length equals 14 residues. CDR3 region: CASSKRTGGLVAFF.

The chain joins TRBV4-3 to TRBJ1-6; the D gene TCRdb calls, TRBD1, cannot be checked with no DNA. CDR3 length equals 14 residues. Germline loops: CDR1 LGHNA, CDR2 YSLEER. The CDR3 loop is CASSLYRANSPLHF.

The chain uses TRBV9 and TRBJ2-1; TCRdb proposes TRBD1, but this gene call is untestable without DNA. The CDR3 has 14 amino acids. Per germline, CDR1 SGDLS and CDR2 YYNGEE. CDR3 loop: CASSVASGHRGQFF.

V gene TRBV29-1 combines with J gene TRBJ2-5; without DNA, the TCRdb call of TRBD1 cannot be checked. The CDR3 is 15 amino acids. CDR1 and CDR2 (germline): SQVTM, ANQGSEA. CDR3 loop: CSVEDRDRVGETQYF. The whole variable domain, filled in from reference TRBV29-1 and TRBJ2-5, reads SAVISQKPSRDICQRGTSLTIQCQVDSQVTMMFWYRQQPGQSLTLIATANQGSEATYESGFVIDKFPISRPNLTFSTLTVSNMSPEDSSIYLCSVEDRDRVGETQYFGPGTRLLVL.

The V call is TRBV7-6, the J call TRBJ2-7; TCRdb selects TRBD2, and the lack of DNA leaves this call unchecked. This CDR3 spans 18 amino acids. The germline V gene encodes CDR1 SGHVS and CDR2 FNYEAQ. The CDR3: CASSPPPHGTSGSYEQYF.

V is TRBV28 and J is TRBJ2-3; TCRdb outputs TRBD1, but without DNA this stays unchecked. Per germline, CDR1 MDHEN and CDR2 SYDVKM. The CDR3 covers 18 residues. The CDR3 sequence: CASIITPRGGTSTDTQYF.

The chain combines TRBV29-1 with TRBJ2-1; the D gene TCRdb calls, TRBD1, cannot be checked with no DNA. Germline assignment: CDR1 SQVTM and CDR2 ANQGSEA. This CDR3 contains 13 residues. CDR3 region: CSVRRGSLNEQFF.

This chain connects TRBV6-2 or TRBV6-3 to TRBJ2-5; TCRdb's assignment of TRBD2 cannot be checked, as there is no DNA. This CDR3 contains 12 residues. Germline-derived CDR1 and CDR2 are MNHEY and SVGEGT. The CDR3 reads CASSLLAGEPHF.

The CDR3 loop reads CATSIRAGDNEQFF. The V call is TRBV15, the J call TRBJ2-1; the D call of TRBD2 rests on TCRdb alone, since no DNA is present to check it. The germline V gene has CDR1 LNHNV and CDR2 YYDKDF (reference sequence). The CDR3 is 14 amino acids. Complete variable domain (other parts from reference TRBV15 and TRBJ2-1): DAMVIQNPRYQVTQFGKPVTLSCSQTLNHNVMYWYQQKSSQAPKLLFHYYDKDFNNEADTPDNFQSRRPNTSFCFLDIRSPGLGDTAMYLCATSIRAGDNEQFFGPGTRLTVL.

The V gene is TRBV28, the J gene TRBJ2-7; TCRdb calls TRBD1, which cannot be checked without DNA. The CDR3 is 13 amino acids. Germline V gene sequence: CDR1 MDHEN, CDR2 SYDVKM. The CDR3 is CASSLTGTNEQYF.

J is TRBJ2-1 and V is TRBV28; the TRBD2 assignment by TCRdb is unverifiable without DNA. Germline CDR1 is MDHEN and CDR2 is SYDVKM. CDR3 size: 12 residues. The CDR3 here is CASSLSRVEQFF. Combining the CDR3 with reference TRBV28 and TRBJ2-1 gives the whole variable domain DVKVTQSSRYLVKRTGEKVFLECVQDMDHENMFWYRQDPGLGLRLIYFSYDVKMKEKGDIPEGYSVSREKKERFSLILESASTNQTSMYLCASSLSRVEQFFGPGTRLTVL.

CDR3 region: CATRLAGEETQYF. This chain joins TRBV10-3 and TRBJ2-5; TCRdb lists TRBD2, though no DNA is available to test this call. The V gene's germline CDR1 is ENHRY and CDR2 SYGVKD. The CDR3 consists of 13 residues.

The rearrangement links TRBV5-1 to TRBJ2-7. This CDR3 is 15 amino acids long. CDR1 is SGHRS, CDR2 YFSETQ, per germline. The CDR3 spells CASSRTDIGSYEQYF.

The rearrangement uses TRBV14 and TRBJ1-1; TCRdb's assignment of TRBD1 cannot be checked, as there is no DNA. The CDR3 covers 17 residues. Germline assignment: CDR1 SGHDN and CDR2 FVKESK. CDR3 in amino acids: CASSQPGPLWSNTEAFF.